This T cell receptor beta chain was recorded in a study of cytomegalovirus exposure and HLA in healthy donors. On the study more broadly: The platform used for the 100 to 150 validation repertoires matched that of the approximately 670 first-cohort repertoires, a later analysis reported. General study results and limits: It was reported that the classifier diagnosed cytomegalovirus status with high specificity and sensitivity in both the original and validation cohorts. Subsequent analysis found a tendency for first-cohort TCR clusters to co-occur within the 95 to 150 validation repertoires. Some TCR beta chains (over 150 of them) were listed as cytomegalovirus-associated.

Generated by immunoSEQ multiplex PCR, the TCRdb table keeps only in-frame clones and is missing some. Here the sample spans 110,000 or so clones, about 91% being singletons. CDR3 length equals 11 residues. Germline V gene sequence: CDR1 LNHDA, CDR2 SQIVND (reference sequence). Trimming stripped 10 bases from V and 10 bases from J, with 14 bases between. Details on this clone: Antigen specificity is unknown.

This sequence joins TRBV19 and TRBJ1-5; no reliable D call. The clonotype originates from a man in his late teens or twenties in good health and CMV-seronegative. Material: PBMCs. The CDR3 bases are TGTGCCACAGGATCTGAGTTTCCCCAGCATTTT. It is translated as CATGSEFPQHF.